The 23 T cell receptor beta chains below were found in one sample sequenced in a study of shared clonotypes between healthy human individuals (TCRdb year 2020). Library preparation employed the immunoSEQ multiplex PCR assay. TCRdb took over this immuneACCESS table, retaining in-frame rearrangements with V and J assigned. Such tables are incomplete; in checked studies, under half of the missing clones stem from an unresolved V gene, and the remainder is unexplained. This sample has some 350,000 clones in its table, and approximately 79% of those were observed once. Jointly, the top ten make up 10% to 13% of the sample. Sequencing input: memory CD4+ T cells sorted from blood. The sample's cell subset or site, from its label and the paper: CD45RA-negative fraction. Source of these receptors: a man aged 25 to 45 in good health.

The chain employs TRBV27 and TRBJ1-1, with D possibly TRBD1 on 6 matching bases. CDR3 size: 13 residues. Looked up from germline, CDR1 is MNHEY and CDR2 is SMNVEV (reference sequence). V dropped 7 bases and J dropped 8 bases, with 17 bases sitting between them. CDR3 sequence: CASNGPGTLEAFF. CDR3 nucleotide sequence: TGTGCCAGCAACGGGCCCGGGACATTGGAAGCTTTCTTT.

The CDR3: CASSPSGLGGFQETQYF. DNA of the CDR3: TGTGCCAGCAGTCCCTCCGGACTAGGAGGGTTTCAAGAGACCCAGTACTTC. The gene calls are TRBV28 and TRBJ2-5, with 7 bases identical to TRBD2. The CDR3 spans 17 residues. J gave up 2 bases and V 5 bases, and 14 bases lay outside the gene matches. The germline CDR1 and CDR2 sequences are MDHEN and SYDVKM.

V usage is TRBV5-1 and J usage is TRBJ2-1, with no clear D. This CDR3 is built from 15 residues. Germline V CDR1 and CDR2: SGHRS, YFSETQ. Between the trimmed V and J ends, which lost 0 bases and 7 bases, there was a span of 14 bases. CDR3 sequence: CASSLGLGTTNEQFF. The DNA for the CDR3 is TGCGCCAGCAGCTTGGGTCTGGGAACCACGAATGAGCAGTTCTTC. The full variable domain, with the rest looked up from reference TRBV5-1 and TRBJ2-1, is KAGVTQTPRYLIKTRGQQVTLSCSPISGHRSVSWYQQTPGQGLQFLFEYFSETQRNKGNFPGRFSGRQFSNSRSEMNVSTLELGDSALYLCASSLGLGTTNEQFFGPGTRLTVL.

In its sample, this clone was seen a few times. CDR3 sequence: CASSLELEQFF. CDR3 sequence (DNA): TGCGCCAGCAGCTTGGAGCTCGAGCAGTTCTTC. This chain uses TRBV5-1 with TRBJ2-1; unclear D gene. Germline V gene sequence: CDR1 SGHRS, CDR2 YFSETQ. There are 11 residues in the CDR3. The V gene lost 0 bases and the J gene lost 10 bases, with 5 bases spanning the gap.

In regard to this clone: Since the CDR3 does not end with the conserved phenylalanine or tryptophan, this likely comes from a read error. No DNA is shown, since the ends of the CDR3 on it are uncertain; the CDR3 is the one TCRdb lists. The chain links TRBV6-1 to TRBJ2-4; TRBD2 was called by the table and not checked on the DNA. The CDR3 spans 13 amino acids, including both terminal residues. Germline values: CDR1 MNHNS, CDR2 SASEGT. This chain's CDR3 is CASSEEIGAGGTL.

This sequence joins TRBV11-2 and TRBJ2-7, with D unclear. V lost 4 bases to trimming and J lost 1 base, with 20 bases between them. Per the germline V gene, CDR1 is SGHAT and CDR2 is FQNNGV. The CDR3 consists of 17 residues. The CDR3 sequence is CASSSYGQAIGSYEQYF. The CDR3 bases are TGTGCCAGCAGCTCTTACGGCCAGGCTATAGGTTCCTACGAGCAGTACTTC.

The rearrangement joins TRBV27 to TRBJ2-7, with 10 bases identical to TRBD2. Germline CDR1 is MNHEY and CDR2 is SMNVEV (reference sequence). The junction had 6 bases not matched to a gene; V was cut back by 5 bases and J by 5 bases. This CDR3 region has 14 residues. The chain's CDR3 is CASSILAGVNEQYF. The CDR3 DNA reads as TGTGCCAGCAGTATTCTAGCGGGAGTTAACGAGCAGTACTTC.

V usage is TRBV6-5 and J usage is TRBJ2-2; D is undetermined. Germline V gene sequence: CDR1 MNHEY, CDR2 SVGAGI. The V end was cut by 0 bases, the J end by 1 base, with 9 bases between. The CDR3 extends over 16 amino acids. The CDR3 sequence: CASSYSRPGNTGELFF. CDR3 nucleotide sequence: TGTGCCAGCAGTTACTCTAGGCCGGGGAACACCGGGGAGCTGTTTTTT.

The CDR3 region has the DNA TGTGCCAGCAGCCAAAGACGAACCCTGAAGAAAGAGACCCAGTACTTC. Translating it yields CASSQRRTLKKETQYF. V and J are TRBV7-8 and TRBJ2-5; D ambiguous. Germline assignment: CDR1 SGHVS and CDR2 FQNEAQ. Between the trimmed V and J ends, which lost 5 bases and 3 bases, there was a span of 19 bases. The CDR3 is 16 residues long.

This chain uses TRBV5-5 with TRBJ1-3; possibly TRBD1 for D (5 bases). Germline values: CDR1 SGHKS, CDR2 YYEKEE (reference sequence). This CDR3 has 15 residues. The V and J ends lost 4 bases and 0 bases respectively, with 11 bases between them. The CDR3 loop is CASSPDSYSGNTIYF. The DNA for the CDR3 is TGTGCCAGCAGCCCCGACAGCTACTCTGGAAACACCATATATTTT.

The chain uses TRBV6-1 and TRBJ2-1; the D call may be TRBD1 or TRBD2 (6 bases each). Germline CDR1 MNHNS, CDR2 SASEGT. V was trimmed by 6 bases and J by 8 bases, leaving 14 bases between them. CDR3 size: 13 residues. DNA for the CDR3: TGTGCCAGCAGAAAGGGGGGAGGCGATGAGCAGTTCTTC. It is translated as CASRKGGGDEQFF.

Here the CDR3 DNA reads TGTGCCAGCAGCTTCGGTAGCGGTGGGGACGAGCAGTACTTC. Its translation: CASSFGSGGDEQYF. This chain connects TRBV12-1 to TRBJ2-7; TRBD2 was called by the table and not checked on the DNA. TRBV12-1 is a pseudogene segment. The CDR3 runs 14 residues.

The chain has TRBV7-8 and TRBJ1-1, with D unresolved. Trimming took off 2 bases at V and 1 base at J, with 8 bases between the two ends. CDR1 is SGHVS and CDR2 is FQNEAQ in the germline V gene. There are 14 residues in the CDR3. This CDR3 is CASSLQTWNTEAFF. DNA of the CDR3: TGTGCCAGCAGCTTACAGACATGGAACACTGAAGCTTTCTTT.

The chain combines TRBV7-8 with TRBJ2-5; tentatively, D is TRBD1 or TRBD2 (5 bases each). Germline assignment: CDR1 SGHVS and CDR2 FQNEAQ. The germline V and J ends were trimmed by 3 bases and 5 bases, with 16 bases remaining between them. CDR3 length: 15 residues. CDR3 coding DNA: TGTGCCAGCAGCTTGGGGACGGTCGGGGTCGAGACCCAGTACTTC. It yields the protein CASSLGTVGVETQYF.

V and J are TRBV29-1 and TRBJ1-5; perhaps TRBD1 as D (5 bases). V lost 6 bases, J lost 12 bases, and 18 bases lay in between. This CDR3 contains 12 residues. Germline V gene lookup returns CDR1 SQVTM and CDR2 ANQGSEA. The CDR3 DNA reads as TGCAGCGTGACCTCCCCGGGGGGAGACCAGCATTTT. Translated, it gives CSVTSPGGDQHF. The variable domain in full, with the rest retrieved from reference TRBV29-1 and TRBJ1-5, is SAVISQKPSRDICQRGTSLTIQCQVDSQVTMMFWYRQQPGQSLTLIATANQGSEATYESGFVIDKFPISRPNLTFSTLTVSNMSPEDSSIYLCSVTSPGGDQHFGDGTRLSIL.

V is TRBV29-1 and J is TRBJ2-2; D remains unclear. The CDR3 is 13 amino acids. CDR1 is SQVTM and CDR2 is ANQGSEA in the germline V gene. V was cut by 4 bases and J by 8 bases, with 14 bases left in between. CDR3 sequence: CSVVIFASGELFF. Written as DNA, the CDR3 is TGCAGCGTTGTAATTTTCGCATCTGGGGAGCTGTTTTTT.

In regard to this clone: A junction boundary mismatches the germline segment, possibly from a read error. The chain joins TRBV28 to TRBJ2-7; TRBD1 aligns across 9 bases. This CDR3 spans 11 amino acids. The germline V gene has CDR1 MDHEN and CDR2 SYDVKM. In DNA, the CDR3 is TGTGCCAGCAGTTCGTGGGACAGGGCGGACTTC. Residues: CASSSWDRADF.

J is TRBJ1-1 and V is TRBV7-9; D is uncertain. Trimming stripped 5 bases from V and 4 bases from J, with 11 bases between. This CDR3 contains 13 residues. Per germline, CDR1 SEHNR and CDR2 FQNEAQ (reference sequence). The DNA of the CDR3 is TGTGCCAGCAGCCGCACGGGTATCACTGAAGCTTTCTTT. Translating gives CASSRTGITEAFF.

For this clone: Other DNA sequences within the sample encode an identical CDR3. The CDR3 DNA sequence: TGTGCCAGCAGTGCACTAGGGGGAGAAAAACTGTTTTTT. Protein product: CASSALGGEKLFF. The J gene is TRBJ1-4, the V gene TRBV6-5, with D tentatively TRBD1 (6 bases). Trimming removed 5 bases at V and 8 bases at J, with 12 bases between. Germline V CDR1 and CDR2: MNHEY, SVGAGI. CDR3 size: 13 residues.

The V call is TRBV7-9, the J call TRBJ2-1, with 11 bases identical to TRBD2. This CDR3 is built from 16 residues. J was trimmed by 6 bases and V by 5 bases; bases with no gene match: 9. Germline V CDR1 and CDR2: SEHNR, FQNEAQ (reference sequence). This CDR3 is CASSPPRTSGRNEQFF. The CDR3 DNA is TGTGCCAGCAGCCCACCCCGGACTAGCGGGCGCAATGAGCAGTTCTTC. The variable domain in full, with the rest retrieved from reference TRBV7-9 and TRBJ2-1, is DTGVSQNPRHKITKRGQNVTFRCDPISEHNRLYWYRQTLGQGPEFLTYFQNEAQLEKSRLLSDRFSAERPKGSFSTLEIQRTEQGDSAMYLCASSPPRTSGRNEQFFGPGTRLTVL.

The DNA for the CDR3 is TGTGCCAGCACCCGGGATAGCGGGAGGGAGACCCAGTACTTC. As protein: CASTRDSGRETQYF. This sequence joins TRBV5-4 and TRBJ2-5, with 10 bases identical to TRBD2. This CDR3 is built from 14 residues. CDR1 is SGHNT, CDR2 YYREEE, per germline (reference sequence). V lost 6 bases and J lost 5; bases outside the gene matches: 7.

V and J are TRBV19 and TRBJ1-1, with a weak D call TRBD1 (5 bases). CDR1 LNHDA and CDR2 SQIVND come from the germline V gene (reference sequence). This CDR3 is 15 amino acids long. The germline V and J ends were trimmed by 5 bases and 11 bases, with 24 bases remaining between them. This CDR3 is CASSARDPFRSGAFF. Here the CDR3 DNA reads TGTGCCAGTAGTGCGAGGGACCCCTTCCGTTCCGGGGCTTTCTTT.

V gene TRBV5-4 combines with J gene TRBJ2-1, with TRBD2 identical over 9 bases. The CDR3 consists of 16 residues. Per the germline V gene, CDR1 is SGHNT and CDR2 is YYREEE (reference sequence). V shed 3 bases and J 3 bases; nucleotides not matched to a gene: 7. The DNA for the CDR3 is TGTGCCAGCAGCTACCTAGTAGCGGGAGACTACAATGAGCAGTTCTTC. It specifies CASSYLVAGDYNEQFF.